A selection of T cell receptor beta chains follows, all from one sample in a study of cytomegalovirus exposure and HLA in healthy donors. The repertoire was sequenced with immunoSEQ multiplex PCR; TCRdb's copy has only in-frame clones and lacks some. The profile shows 250,000 to 400,000 clones, approximately 86% of them singletons. Sequencing was carried out using PBMCs. The receptor set was obtained from a man aged 25 to 40 in good health and CMV-seronegative. The CDR3 runs from the conserved cysteine through the conserved F or W. A D gene is named only where the DNA matches it firmly. Clone size is shown for a subset of rows, as once, few, many or a class of expanded clone.

v_gene: TRBV12-5
abundance: NA
d_gene: TRBD1
j_gene: TRBJ2-2
CDR3nt: TGTGCTAGTGGTTTGGTAGGGGGCCAGGGGGTCACCGGGGAGCTGTTTTTT
CDR3aa: CASGLVGGQGVTGELFF

v_gene: TRBV19
abundance: NA
d_gene: NA
j_gene: TRBJ2-7
CDR3nt: TGTGCCAGTAGTCTCCATCAGGGCTACGAGCAGTACTTC
CDR3aa: CASSLHQGYEQYF

v_gene: TRBV14
abundance: NA
d_gene: NA
j_gene: TRBJ2-4
CDR3nt: TGTGCCAGCAGCCAAGGACGACTAGCCAAAAACATTCAGTACTTC
CDR3aa: CASSQGRLAKNIQYF

v_gene: TRBV5-1
abundance: NA
d_gene: TRBD2
j_gene: TRBJ2-5
CDR3nt: TGCGCCAGCAGATACGGACTAGCCTCGAAAGAGACCCAGTACTTC
CDR3aa: CASRYGLASKETQYF

v_gene: TRBV6-5
abundance: NA
d_gene: TRBD1
j_gene: TRBJ1-1
CDR3nt: TGTGCCAGCAGCGGAACAGGGGGCACTGAAGCTTTCTTT
CDR3aa: CASSGTGGTEAFF

v_gene: TRBV25-1
abundance: NA
d_gene: NA
j_gene: TRBJ2-3
CDR3nt: TGTGCCAGCAGTGTAATGGGGCCGGATACGCAGTATTTT
CDR3aa: CASSVMGPDTQYF

v_gene: TRBV5-1
abundance: NA
d_gene: TRBD2
j_gene: TRBJ2-5
CDR3nt: TGCGCCAGCAGCTTATCGGGGGGGCTGAGAAAGCAGACCCAGTACTTC
CDR3aa: CASSLSGGLRKQTQYF

v_gene: TRBV6-1
abundance: NA
d_gene: NA
j_gene: TRBJ2-7
CDR3nt: TGTGCCAGCAGTGCAGTAGGGGGATCCTACGAGCAGTACTTC
CDR3aa: CASSAVGGSYEQYF

v_gene: TRBV5-4
abundance: NA
d_gene: NA
j_gene: TRBJ1-5
CDR3nt: TGTGCCAGCAGCTCACAGGGAATCAATCAGCCCCAGCATTTT
CDR3aa: CASSSQGINQPQHF

v_gene: TRBV6-5
abundance: few
d_gene: NA
j_gene: TRBJ1-6
CDR3nt: TGTGCCAGCAACTCGGGCAGGGGATCACCCCTCCACTTT
CDR3aa: CASNSGRGSPLHF

v_gene: TRBV19
abundance: NA
d_gene: TRBD1
j_gene: TRBJ1-1
CDR3nt: TGTGCCAGTAGTCCGTGGGGACAGGGGAACACTGAAGCTTTCTTT
CDR3aa: CASSPWGQGNTEAFF

v_gene: TRBV12-5
abundance: NA
d_gene: TRBD1
j_gene: TRBJ1-6
CDR3nt: TGTGCTAGTGGGCCGACAGGGCTTTTGTCACCCCTCCACTTT
CDR3aa: CASGPTGLLSPLHF

v_gene: TRBV10-1
abundance: NA
d_gene: NA
j_gene: TRBJ2-7
CDR3nt: TGCGCCAGCAGTGATAGTGTCGGCTCCTACGAGCAGTACTTC
CDR3aa: CASSDSVGSYEQYF

v_gene: TRBV5-1
abundance: NA
d_gene: NA
j_gene: TRBJ2-3
CDR3nt: TGCGCCAGCAAAATAAGGACAGAAAAATGGGATACGCAGTATTTT
CDR3aa: CASKIRTEKWDTQYF

v_gene: TRBV9
abundance: NA
d_gene: TRBD1
j_gene: TRBJ2-4
CDR3nt: TGTGCCAGCAGCGTAGGGTGGGGGACAGGAATTCAGTACTTC
CDR3aa: CASSVGWGTGIQYF

v_gene: TRBV4-1
abundance: once
d_gene: NA
j_gene: TRBJ2-5
CDR3nt: TGCGCCAGCAGCCAAGAGGGCAGATCACAAGAGACCCAGTACTTC
CDR3aa: CASSQEGRSQETQYF

v_gene: TRBV4-1
abundance: NA
d_gene: NA
j_gene: TRBJ1-4
CDR3nt: TGCGCCAGCAGCCAAGGGACAGACTCGGGTAATGAAAAACTGTTTTTT
CDR3aa: CASSQGTDSGNEKLFF

v_gene: TRBV6-1
abundance: NA
d_gene: TRBD1
j_gene: TRBJ2-7
CDR3nt: TGTGCCAGCAGTGACTTAGGGGACCGGGACAGGCTCTACGAGCAGTACTTC
CDR3aa: CASSDLGDRDRLYEQYF

v_gene: TRBV7-8
abundance: NA
d_gene: TRBD1
j_gene: TRBJ1-1
CDR3nt: TGTGCCAGCAGCTTAGGAATGGGACAGGGAAACACTGAAGCTTTCTTT
CDR3aa: CASSLGMGQGNTEAFF

v_gene: TRBV19
abundance: NA
d_gene: TRBD2
j_gene: TRBJ2-3
CDR3nt: TGTGCCAGTAGTATAGCGACTAGCGGGGGAACCACAGATACGCAGTATTTT
CDR3aa: CASSIATSGGTTDTQYF

v_gene: TRBV9
abundance: NA
d_gene: NA
j_gene: TRBJ1-1
CDR3nt: TGTGCCAGCAGCCCTGCGGGTTCGGCGAGCACTGAAGCTTTCTTT
CDR3aa: CASSPAGSASTEAFF

v_gene: TRBV2
abundance: NA
d_gene: TRBD1
j_gene: TRBJ2-2
CDR3nt: TGTGCCAGCAGTGAACGAGGGGGCAGGACCGGGGAGCTGTTTTTT
CDR3aa: CASSERGGRTGELFF

v_gene: TRBV29-1
abundance: NA
d_gene: NA
j_gene: TRBJ2-1
CDR3nt: TGCAGCGTTCGGGGGACCTCCTACAATGAGCAGTTCTTC
CDR3aa: CSVRGTSYNEQFF